One sample yielded the 21 T cell receptor beta chains listed below, sequenced in a study of blood T cell repertoires in COVID-19. Here immunoSEQ multiplex PCR was the method, and the copy in TCRdb shows in-frame clones only, minus some. In the table there are about 47,000 clones, 69% of which are singletons. The sequenced material came from peripheral blood. The source of these receptors is an older man with acute or convalescent COVID-19.

This chain uses TRBV15 with TRBJ2-5; 7 positions agree with TRBD2. Germline loops: CDR1 LNHNV, CDR2 YYDKDF (reference sequence). The CDR3 consists of 14 residues. V gave up 0 bases and J gave up 4 bases; unmatched junction bases: 2. CDR3 sequence reads: CATSRDREGETQYF. The CDR3 coding sequence is TGTGCCACCAGCAGAGACAGGGAGGGAGAGACCCAGTACTTC.

The rearrangement links TRBV7-9 to TRBJ2-7; TRBD1 is a possible D gene (6 bases). Germline V lookup: CDR1 SEHNR, CDR2 FQNEAQ (reference sequence). The length of the CDR3 is 15 residues. With 4 bases removed from V and 6 bases from J, the gap between germline ends came to 19 bases. The CDR3: CASSSRGGLLGEQYF. CDR3 nucleotide sequence: TGTGCCAGCAGCTCCAGGGGTGGGCTCTTGGGCGAGCAGTACTTC.

The CDR3 DNA reads TGTGCCAGCAGTCCCTCCCGCGGAAGCACAGATACGCAGTATTTT. Its protein product is CASSPSRGSTDTQYF. The chain couples TRBV6-4 to TRBJ2-3; no reliable D call. This CDR3 region has 15 residues. Germline V gene sequence: CDR1 MRHNA, CDR2 SNTAGT. The V gene lost 5 bases and the J gene lost 0 bases, with 12 bases spanning the gap.

The sample holds one count of this clone. This chain uses TRBV18 with TRBJ1-2; TRBD1 matches at 7 bases. The junction had 9 bases not matched to a gene; V was cut back by 3 bases and J by 5 bases. The V gene's germline CDR1 is KGHSH and CDR2 LQKENI. This CDR3 is 15 amino acids long. CDR3 region: CASSPIPQGGYGYTF. CDR3 coding DNA: TGTGCCAGCTCACCTATTCCCCAGGGGGGATATGGCTACACCTTC.

This clone was picked up a small number of times. The gene calls are TRBV7-6 and TRBJ2-7; 7 bases align to TRBD1. Trimming at V came to 4 bases and at J to 3 bases, leaving 9 bases not matched to a gene. This CDR3 has 15 amino acids. From germline, CDR1 is SGHVS and CDR2 FNYEAQ. CDR3 loop: CASSSRTGGGYEQYF. In DNA form, the CDR3 reads TGTGCCAGCAGCTCCCGGACAGGCGGTGGCTACGAGCAGTACTTC.

The chain uses TRBV6-2 or TRBV6-3 and TRBJ2-3; D not resolved. CDR3 length: 11 residues. V dropped 6 bases and J dropped 5 bases, with 6 bases sitting between them. Germline V gene sequence: CDR1 MNHEY, CDR2 SVGEGT. The CDR3 region is CASSRGDTQYF. The CDR3 DNA reads as TGTGCCAGCAGCCGCGGAGATACGCAGTATTTT.

By proportion, this clone is medium-sized. V gene TRBV5-5 combines with J gene TRBJ2-7; D might be TRBD1 (6 bases). The CDR3 is made up of 15 amino acids. Germline V CDR1 and CDR2: SGHKS, YYEKEE (reference sequence). Trimming removed 3 bases at V and 0 bases at J, with 13 bases between. The CDR3 nucleotides are TGTGCCAGCAGCTGGGTCGACAGGAGCTCCTACGAGCAGTACTTC. Translated, it gives CASSWVDRSSYEQYF.

The chain carries TRBV9 and TRBJ2-2; D possibly corresponds to TRBD1 (5 bases). The V end lost 4 bases, the J end lost 4 bases, and 8 bases lay between the germline ends. This CDR3 has 13 residues. Germline CDR1 reads SGDLS; CDR2 reads YYNGEE. In DNA form, the CDR3 reads TGTGCCAGCAGCTTCCAGGGCACCGGGGAGCTGTTTTTT. Residues: CASSFQGTGELFF.

As DNA, the CDR3 is TGCGCCAGCAGCGGGACAGGAAATCCCTACGAGCAGTACTTC. It yields the protein CASSGTGNPYEQYF. The chain carries TRBV10-2 and TRBJ2-7, with 8 bases matching TRBD1. CDR1 is WSHSY, CDR2 SAAADI, per germline. Trimming at V came to 6 bases and at J to 2 bases, leaving 6 bases not matched to a gene. This CDR3 region has 14 residues.

The chain links TRBV12-5 to TRBJ2-1; 11 positions match TRBD2. The J segment lost 4 bases and the V segment lost 2 bases, leaving 10 bases of the junction unmatched. The germline CDR1 and CDR2 sequences are LGHNT and FRNRAP. There are 18 residues in the CDR3. This chain's CDR3 is CASGLPLVAGGPYNEQFF. Here the CDR3 DNA reads TGTGCTAGTGGTTTGCCGCTCGTAGCGGGAGGGCCGTACAATGAGCAGTTCTTC. Full variable domain (rest looked up from reference TRBV12-5 and TRBJ2-1): DARVTQTPRHKVTEMGQEVTMRCQPILGHNTVFWYRQTMMQGLELLAYFRNRAPLDDSGMPKDRFSAEMPDATLATLKIQPSEPRDSAVYFCASGLPLVAGGPYNEQFFGPGTRLTVL.

This chain links TRBV18 with TRBJ1-4; possibly TRBD1 for D (5 bases). Germline loops: CDR1 KGHSH, CDR2 LQKENI. With 4 bases removed from V and 4 bases from J, the gap between germline ends came to 16 bases. This CDR3 has 16 amino acids. The CDR3 DNA follows: TGTGCCAGCTCACGGGAAGTCCGAGACAGTAATGAAAAACTGTTTTTT. Amino acid sequence: CASSREVRDSNEKLFF. Based on the CDR3 plus reference TRBV18 and TRBJ1-4, the full variable domain is NAGVMQNPRHLVRRRGQEARLRCSPMKGHSHVYWYRQLPEEGLKFMVYLQKENIIDESGMPKERFSAEFPKEGPSILRIQQVVRGDSAAYFCASSREVRDSNEKLFFGSGTQLSVL.

The chain combines TRBV6-5 with TRBJ1-6; D uncertain. Germline values: CDR1 MNHEY, CDR2 SVGAGI. CDR3 length: 15 amino acids. Trimming shortened V by 4 bases and J by 1 base, and 8 bases separated the two germline ends. DNA of the CDR3: TGTGCCAGCAGTTCCGAGAATTCCTATAATTCACCCCTCCACTTT. Translated: CASSSENSYNSPLHF.

This chain links TRBV14 with TRBJ2-1; TRBD2 agrees at 8 bases. The CDR3 runs 13 residues. Trimming at V came to 4 bases and at J to 7 bases, leaving 3 bases not matched to a gene. Per the germline V gene, CDR1 is SGHDN and CDR2 is FVKESK. The CDR3 protein is CASSLAGRNEQFF. The CDR3 bases are TGTGCCAGCAGCCTAGCGGGGAGAAATGAGCAGTTCTTC.

The rearrangement joins TRBV30 to TRBJ1-2, with a tentative D call TRBD1 (6 bases). V was pared by 3 bases and J by 4 bases, with 15 bases between. This CDR3 comprises 14 residues. The germline gives CDR1 GTSNPN, CDR2 SVGIG (reference sequence). DNA for the CDR3: TGTGCCTGGAGGGGGGGGCCAAGGACCTATGGCTACACCTTC. It yields the protein CAWRGGPRTYGYTF.

This chain uses TRBV6-1 with TRBJ1-6; 7 bases map to TRBD1. Per germline, CDR1 MNHNS and CDR2 SASEGT. There are 15 residues in the CDR3. The V and J ends lost 1 base and 9 bases, in that order; junction bases with no gene match: 6. This chain's CDR3 is CASSEEYRGTSPLHF. The CDR3 bases are TGTGCCAGCAGTGAAGAATACAGGGGAACTTCACCCCTCCACTTT.

The V and J genes are TRBV5-6 and TRBJ1-1; D is possibly TRBD1 (6 bases). Trimming left V 4 bases short and J 4 bases short, with 20 bases between. CDR3 length equals 16 residues. Germline V gene lookup returns CDR1 SGHDT and CDR2 YYEEEE. CDR3 residues: CASSAFARGTSTEAFF. Here the CDR3 DNA reads TGTGCCAGCAGCGCCTTTGCCAGGGGTACCAGCACTGAAGCTTTCTTT. Based on the CDR3 plus reference TRBV5-6 and TRBJ1-1, the full variable domain is DAGVTQSPTHLIKTRGQQVTLRCSPKSGHDTVSWYQQALGQGPQFIFQYYEEEERQRGNFPDRFSGHQFPNYSSELNVNALLLGDSALYLCASSAFARGTSTEAFFGQGTRLTVV.

This chain joins TRBV19 and TRBJ2-2, with D unresolved. With 5 bases removed from V and 4 bases from J, the gap between germline ends came to 11 bases. Germline V lookup: CDR1 LNHDA, CDR2 SQIVND (reference sequence). The CDR3 extends over 14 amino acids. Here the CDR3 reads CASSGVRPTGELFF. The CDR3 DNA reads TGTGCCAGTAGTGGAGTAAGGCCCACCGGGGAGCTGTTTTTT.

The genes are TRBV19 and TRBJ1-5; tentative D call: TRBD1 (5 bases). There are 14 residues in the CDR3. The germline V gene has CDR1 LNHDA and CDR2 SQIVND (reference sequence). V lost 5 bases, J lost 6 bases, and 14 bases lay in between. CDR3 sequence reads: CASSQQGWSQPQHF. CDR3 coding DNA: TGTGCCAGTAGTCAGCAGGGTTGGAGTCAGCCCCAGCATTTT.

This clone was seen a single time. The chain combines TRBV5-1 with TRBJ1-1; D not certain. V lost 7 bases and J lost 3, with 13 bases in between. Germline V gives CDR1 SGHRS, CDR2 YFSETQ. The CDR3 has 13 amino acids. CDR3 DNA sequence: TGCGCCAGCGGTCGGGTCGCTGACACTGAAGCTTTCTTT. This encodes CASGRVADTEAFF. Drawing the rest from reference TRBV5-1 and TRBJ1-1, the complete variable domain is KAGVTQTPRYLIKTRGQQVTLSCSPISGHRSVSWYQQTPGQGLQFLFEYFSETQRNKGNFPGRFSGRQFSNSRSEMNVSTLELGDSALYLCASGRVADTEAFFGQGTRLTVV.

Points on this clone: At one of its ends the junction is not consistent with the germline gene, which may arise from a read error. The rearrangement uses TRBV10-1 and TRBJ2-2, with D unclear. The CDR3 contains 15 residues. Germline CDR1 is WNHNN and CDR2 is SYGVQD (reference sequence). DNA of the CDR3: TGCGCCAGCAGTAAGTCCGGAGCGAACACCGGGGAGCTGTTTTTT. Its translation: CASSKSGANTGELFF.

Many counts were recorded for this clone. The chain combines TRBV3-1 (or the pseudogene TRBV3-2) with TRBJ2-5; 8 bases agree with TRBD2. This CDR3 contains 10 residues. V dropped 11 bases and J dropped 5; count of bases not matched to a gene: 1. Germline V CDR1 and CDR2: LGHDT, YNNKEL (reference sequence). The CDR3 DNA sequence: TGTGCCCCGGGGGGGGAGACCCAGTACTTC. Protein product: CAPGGETQYF.